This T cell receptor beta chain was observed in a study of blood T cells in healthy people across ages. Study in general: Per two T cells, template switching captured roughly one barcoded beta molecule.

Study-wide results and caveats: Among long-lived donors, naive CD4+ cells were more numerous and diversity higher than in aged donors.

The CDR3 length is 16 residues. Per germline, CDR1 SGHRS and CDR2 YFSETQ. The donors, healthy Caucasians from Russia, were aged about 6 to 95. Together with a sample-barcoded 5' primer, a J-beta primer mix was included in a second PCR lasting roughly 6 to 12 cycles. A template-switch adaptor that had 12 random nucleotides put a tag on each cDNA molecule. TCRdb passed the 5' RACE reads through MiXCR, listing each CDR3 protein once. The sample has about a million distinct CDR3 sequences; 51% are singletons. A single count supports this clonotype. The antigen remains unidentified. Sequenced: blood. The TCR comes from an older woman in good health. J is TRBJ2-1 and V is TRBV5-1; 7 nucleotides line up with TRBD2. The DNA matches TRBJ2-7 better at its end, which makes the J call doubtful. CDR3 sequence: CASSWGGGTAYNEQYF. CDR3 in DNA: TGCGCCAGCAGCTGGGGGGGAGGTACGGCGTACAATGAGCAGTACTTC.